This T cell receptor (beta chain) was sequenced for a study of T cells in Graves' hyperthyroidism and ophthalmopathy. Findings and limits, study-wide: By a 13 V-J model, ophthalmopathy was set apart from stable hyperthyroidism.

This clonotype was recorded a few times. Its target is not known. Trimming took off 3 bases at V and 3 bases at J, with 12 bases between the two ends. This CDR3 has 14 amino acids. CDR1 is PRHDT and CDR2 is FYEKMQ in the germline V gene (reference sequence). Patients aged 18 to 65 with hyperthyroidism were newly diagnosed, with duration under 2 months. Uncontrolled infection, other autoimmune disease, pregnancy or lactation led to exclusion. The PBMCs were sourced from fresh peripheral blood (around 9.3 ml). Amplification yielded TCR beta CDR3 regions, with RNA transcripts as the source. A set of HTBI primers served as the primers for a first-round RT-PCR of the TCR CDR3. TCRdb analysed the multiplex PCR reads with MiXCR anew, one entry per CDR3 protein. The sample holds approximately 360,000 distinct CDR3 sequences, more than 15% seen once.

The V call is TRBV13, the J call TRBJ2-7; maybe TRBD1 (6 bases). The receptor was derived from a woman between 18 and 29 years old with Graves' hyperthyroidism that later progressed to Graves' ophthalmopathy. What was sequenced was blood. The CDR3 loop reads CASSLGQGHYEQYF. The CDR3, as DNA: TGTGCCAGCAGCTTGGGCCAGGGACACTACGAGCAGTACTTC.